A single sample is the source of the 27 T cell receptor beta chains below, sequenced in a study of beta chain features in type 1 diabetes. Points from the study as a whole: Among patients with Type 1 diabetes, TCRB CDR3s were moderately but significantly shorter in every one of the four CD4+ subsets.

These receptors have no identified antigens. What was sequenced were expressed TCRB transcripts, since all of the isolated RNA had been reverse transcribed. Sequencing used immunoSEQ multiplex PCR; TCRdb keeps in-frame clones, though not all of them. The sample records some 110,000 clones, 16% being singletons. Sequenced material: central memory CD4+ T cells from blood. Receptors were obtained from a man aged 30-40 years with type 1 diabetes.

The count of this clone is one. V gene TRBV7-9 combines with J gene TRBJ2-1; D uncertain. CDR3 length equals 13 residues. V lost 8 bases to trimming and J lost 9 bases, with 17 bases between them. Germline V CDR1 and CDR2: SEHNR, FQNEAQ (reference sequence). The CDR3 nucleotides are TGTGCCAGCTGTCCCCCACCTATGTGTGAGCAGTTCTTC. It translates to CASCPPPMCEQFF.

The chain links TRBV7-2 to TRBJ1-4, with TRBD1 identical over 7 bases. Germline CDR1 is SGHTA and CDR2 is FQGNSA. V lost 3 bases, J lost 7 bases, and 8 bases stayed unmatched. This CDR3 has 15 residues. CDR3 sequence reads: CASSFAQGRGEKLFF. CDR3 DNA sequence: TGTGCCAGCAGCTTCGCACAGGGGCGCGGTGAAAAACTGTTTTTT. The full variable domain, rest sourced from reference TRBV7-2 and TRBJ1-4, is GAGVSQSPSNKVTEKGKDVELRCDPISGHTALYWYRQSLGQGLEFLIYFQGNSAPDKSGLPSDRFSAERTGGSVSTLTIQRTQQEDSAVYLCASSFAQGRGEKLFFGSGTQLSVL.

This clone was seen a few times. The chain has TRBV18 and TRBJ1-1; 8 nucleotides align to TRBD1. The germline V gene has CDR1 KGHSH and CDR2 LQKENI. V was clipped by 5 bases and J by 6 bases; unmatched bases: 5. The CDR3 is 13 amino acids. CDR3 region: CASSTTGGSEAFF. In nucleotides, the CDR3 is TGTGCCAGCTCAACCACAGGGGGTTCTGAAGCTTTCTTT.

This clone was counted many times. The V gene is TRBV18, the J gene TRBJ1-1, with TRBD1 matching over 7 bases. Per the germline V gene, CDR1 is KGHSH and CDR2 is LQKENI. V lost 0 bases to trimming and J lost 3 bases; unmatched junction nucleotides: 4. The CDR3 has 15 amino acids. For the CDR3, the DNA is TGTGCCAGCTCACCACCAGGGGGCGGACACACTGAAGCTTTCTTT. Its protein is CASSPPGGGHTEAFF.

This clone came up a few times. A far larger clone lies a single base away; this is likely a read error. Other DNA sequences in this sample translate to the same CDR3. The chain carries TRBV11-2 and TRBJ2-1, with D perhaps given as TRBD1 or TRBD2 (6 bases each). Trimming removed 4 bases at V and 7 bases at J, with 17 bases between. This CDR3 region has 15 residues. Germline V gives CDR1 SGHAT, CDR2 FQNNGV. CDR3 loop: CASSSPRGRGNEQFF. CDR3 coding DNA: TGTGCCAGCAGCTCCCCCCGGGGGCGCGGAAATGAGCAGTTCTTC.

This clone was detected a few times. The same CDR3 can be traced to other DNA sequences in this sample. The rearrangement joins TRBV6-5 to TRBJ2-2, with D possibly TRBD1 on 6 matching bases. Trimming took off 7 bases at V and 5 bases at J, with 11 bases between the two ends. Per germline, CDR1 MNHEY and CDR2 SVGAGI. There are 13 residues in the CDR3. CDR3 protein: CASTRGGTGELFF. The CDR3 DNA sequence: TGTGCCAGCACCAGGGGTGGGACCGGGGAGCTGTTTTTT.

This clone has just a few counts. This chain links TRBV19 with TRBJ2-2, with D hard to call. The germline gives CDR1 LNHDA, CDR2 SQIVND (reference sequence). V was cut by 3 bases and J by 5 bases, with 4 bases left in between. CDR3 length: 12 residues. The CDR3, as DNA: TGTGCCAGTAGTATGACAACCGGGGAGCTGTTTTTT. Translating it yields CASSMTTGELFF.

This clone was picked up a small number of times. CDR3 region: CASSPPDNYGYTF. The CDR3 coding sequence is TGTGCCAGCAGTCCCCCAGACAACTATGGCTACACCTTC. The rearrangement uses TRBV27 and TRBJ1-2, with unresolved D. Trimming took off 5 bases at V and 2 bases at J, with 9 bases between the two ends. Germline values: CDR1 MNHEY, CDR2 SMNVEV (reference sequence). There are 13 residues in the CDR3.

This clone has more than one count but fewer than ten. The DNA of the CDR3 is TGTGCCAGCAGTGGTGGTTCCAGAATTAATTCACCCCTCCACTTT. Amino acid sequence: CASSGGSRINSPLHF. V gene TRBV25-1 combines with J gene TRBJ1-6; no firm D call. Germline values: CDR1 MGHDK, CDR2 SYGVNS. The CDR3 runs 15 residues. Deletions cut 4 bases from V and 6 bases from J, with 13 bases between.

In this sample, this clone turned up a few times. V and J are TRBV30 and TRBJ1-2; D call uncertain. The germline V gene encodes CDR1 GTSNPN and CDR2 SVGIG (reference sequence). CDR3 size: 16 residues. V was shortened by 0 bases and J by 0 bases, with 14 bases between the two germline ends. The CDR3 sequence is CAWSVGRPPANYGYTF. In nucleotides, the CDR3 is TGTGCCTGGAGTGTAGGCCGCCCTCCCGCTAACTATGGCTACACCTTC. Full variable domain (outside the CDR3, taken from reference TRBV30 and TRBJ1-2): SQTIHQWPATLVQPVGSPLSLECTVEGTSNPNLYWYRQAAGRGLQLLFYSVGIGQISSEVPQNLSASRPQDRQFILSSKKLLLSDSGFYLCAWSVGRPPANYGYTFGSGTRLTVV.

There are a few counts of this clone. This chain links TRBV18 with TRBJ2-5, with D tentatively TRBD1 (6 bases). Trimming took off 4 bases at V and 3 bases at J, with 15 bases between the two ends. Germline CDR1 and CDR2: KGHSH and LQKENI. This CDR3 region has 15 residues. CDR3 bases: TGTGCCAGCTCACAGGACAGAGCAATAAAAGAGACCCAGTACTTC. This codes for CASSQDRAIKETQYF. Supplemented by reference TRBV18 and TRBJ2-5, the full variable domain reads NAGVMQNPRHLVRRRGQEARLRCSPMKGHSHVYWYRQLPEEGLKFMVYLQKENIIDESGMPKERFSAEFPKEGPSILRIQQVVRGDSAAYFCASSQDRAIKETQYFGPGTRLLVL.

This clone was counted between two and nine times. As DNA, the CDR3 is TGCAGCGTTGACCAAGCGGGGGCCTACAATGAGCAGTTCTTC. Translating it yields CSVDQAGAYNEQFF. V is TRBV29-1 and J is TRBJ2-1, with TRBD2 matching 8 bases. The trim removed 3 bases at V and 2 bases at J, leaving 3 bases unmatched. Germline V gene data show CDR1 as SQVTM and CDR2 as ANQGSEA. The CDR3 extends over 14 amino acids.

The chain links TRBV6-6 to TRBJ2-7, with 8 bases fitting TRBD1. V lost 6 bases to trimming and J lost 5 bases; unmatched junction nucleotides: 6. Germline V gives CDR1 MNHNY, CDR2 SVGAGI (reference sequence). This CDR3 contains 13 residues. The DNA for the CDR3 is TGTGCCAGCAGGAAGGACAGGGAGCACGAGCAGTACTTC. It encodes CASRKDREHEQYF.

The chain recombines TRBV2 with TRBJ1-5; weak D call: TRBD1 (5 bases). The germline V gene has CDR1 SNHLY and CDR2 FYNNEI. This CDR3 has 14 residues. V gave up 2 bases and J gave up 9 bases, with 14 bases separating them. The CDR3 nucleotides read TGTGCCAGCAGTGAAAGACAGCTTTCGGGGCCCCAGCATTTT. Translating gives CASSERQLSGPQHF.

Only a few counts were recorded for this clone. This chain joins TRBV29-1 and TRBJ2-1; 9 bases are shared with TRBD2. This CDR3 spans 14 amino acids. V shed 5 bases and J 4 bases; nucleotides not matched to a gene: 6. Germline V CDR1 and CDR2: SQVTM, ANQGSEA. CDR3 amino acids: CSVPIAGEYNEQFF. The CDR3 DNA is TGCAGCGTTCCAATAGCGGGGGAATACAATGAGCAGTTCTTC.

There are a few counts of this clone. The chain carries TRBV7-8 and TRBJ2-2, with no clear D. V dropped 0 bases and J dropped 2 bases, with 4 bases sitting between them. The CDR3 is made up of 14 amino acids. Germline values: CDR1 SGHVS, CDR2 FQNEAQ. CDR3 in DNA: TGTGCCAGCAGCTTAGCACCAAACACCGGGGAGCTGTTTTTT. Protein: CASSLAPNTGELFF.

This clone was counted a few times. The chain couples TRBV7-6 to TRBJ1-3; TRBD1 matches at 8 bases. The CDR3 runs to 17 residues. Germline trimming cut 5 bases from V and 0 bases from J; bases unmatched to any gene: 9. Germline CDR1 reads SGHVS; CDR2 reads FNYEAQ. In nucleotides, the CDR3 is TGTGCCAGCAGCCGAGCCGGGACAGGATTCTCTGGAAACACCATATATTTT. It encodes CASSRAGTGFSGNTIYF.

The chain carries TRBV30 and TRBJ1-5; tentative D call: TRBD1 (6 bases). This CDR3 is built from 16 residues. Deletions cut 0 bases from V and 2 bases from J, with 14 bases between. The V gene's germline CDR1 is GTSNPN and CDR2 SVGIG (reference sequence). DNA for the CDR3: TGTGCCTGGAGTGTACTTAGGGGGACTGGCAATCAGCCCCAGCATTTT. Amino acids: CAWSVLRGTGNQPQHF.

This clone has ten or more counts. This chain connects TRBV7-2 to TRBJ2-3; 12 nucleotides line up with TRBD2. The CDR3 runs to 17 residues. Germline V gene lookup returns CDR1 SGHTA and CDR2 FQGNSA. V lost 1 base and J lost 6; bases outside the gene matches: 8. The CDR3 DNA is TGTGCCAGCAGCTTAGTCTCTAGCGGGGGGGCTACGGATACGCAGTATTTT. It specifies CASSLVSSGGATDTQYF.

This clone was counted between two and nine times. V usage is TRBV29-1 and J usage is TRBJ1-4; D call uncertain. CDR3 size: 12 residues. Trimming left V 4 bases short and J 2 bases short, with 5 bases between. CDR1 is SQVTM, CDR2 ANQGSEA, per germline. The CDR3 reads CSVGKTNEKLFF. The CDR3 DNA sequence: TGCAGCGTTGGAAAGACTAATGAAAAACTGTTTTTT.

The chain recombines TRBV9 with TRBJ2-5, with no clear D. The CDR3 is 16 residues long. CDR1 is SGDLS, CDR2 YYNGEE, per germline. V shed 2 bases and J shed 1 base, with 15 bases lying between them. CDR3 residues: CASSVGVLGTQETQYF. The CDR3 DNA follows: TGTGCCAGCAGCGTTGGGGTGTTAGGCACCCAAGAGACCCAGTACTTC.

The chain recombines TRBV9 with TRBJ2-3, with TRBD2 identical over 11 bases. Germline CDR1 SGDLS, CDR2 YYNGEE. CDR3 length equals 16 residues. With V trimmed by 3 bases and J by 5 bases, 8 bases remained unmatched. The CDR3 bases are TGTGCCAGCAGCGGTTTTAGCGGGGGGGCGATAGATACGCAGTATTTT. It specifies CASSGFSGGAIDTQYF.

The CDR3, as DNA: TGTGCCAGCAGTGAACAAGGCGGGAATTTATATGGCTACACCTTC. Translation: CASSEQGGNLYGYTF. J is TRBJ1-2 and V is TRBV25-1; D not resolved. V was cut by 2 bases and J by 5 bases, with 15 bases left in between. Germline V gene lookup returns CDR1 MGHDK and CDR2 SYGVNS. The CDR3 extends over 15 amino acids.

This CDR3 is CASSGQGRAGANVLTF. The CDR3 DNA sequence: TGTGCCAGCAGTGGACAGGGCCGCGCTGGGGCCAACGTCCTGACTTTC. The gene calls are TRBV28 and TRBJ2-6, with 8 bases that match TRBD1. J was trimmed by 2 bases and V by 5 bases; bases with no gene match: 5. The germline V gene has CDR1 MDHEN and CDR2 SYDVKM. CDR3 size: 16 residues.

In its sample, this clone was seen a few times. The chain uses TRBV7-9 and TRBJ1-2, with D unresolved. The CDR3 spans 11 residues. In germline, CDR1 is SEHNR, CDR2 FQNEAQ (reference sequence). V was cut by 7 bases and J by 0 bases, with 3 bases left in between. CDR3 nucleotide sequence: TGTGCCAGCACAGCTAACTATGGCTACACCTTC. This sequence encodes CASTANYGYTF.

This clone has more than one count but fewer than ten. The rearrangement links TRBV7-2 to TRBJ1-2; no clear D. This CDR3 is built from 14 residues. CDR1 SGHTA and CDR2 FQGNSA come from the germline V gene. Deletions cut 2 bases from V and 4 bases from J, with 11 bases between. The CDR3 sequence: CASSLTAVVYGYTF. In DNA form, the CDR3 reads TGTGCCAGCAGCTTAACTGCTGTGGTCTATGGCTACACCTTC.

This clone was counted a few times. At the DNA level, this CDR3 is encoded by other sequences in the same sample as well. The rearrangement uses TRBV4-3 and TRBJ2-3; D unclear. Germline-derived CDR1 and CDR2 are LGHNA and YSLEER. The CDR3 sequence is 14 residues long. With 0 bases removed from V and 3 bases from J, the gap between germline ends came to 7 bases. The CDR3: CASSQDPVTDTQYF. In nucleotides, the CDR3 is TGCGCCAGCAGCCAAGATCCGGTGACAGATACGCAGTATTTT.